The 11 T cell receptor beta chains listed next were all sequenced from one sample in a study of long-term antiretroviral therapy in people with HIV. At the survey level, the v3.0 immunoSEQ assay was run. Assay: immunoSEQ multiplex PCR; the TCRdb copy retains only in-frame clones and omits some. The data contain about 21,000 clones, roughly 85% of them singletons. Sequences were derived from unsorted PBMCs, sampled at the start of antiretroviral therapy. The receptor source for this set is a man between 45 and 60 years old with HIV.

The chain links TRBV5-6 to TRBJ1-6; no firm D call. In germline, CDR1 is SGHDT, CDR2 YYEEEE. This CDR3 spans 16 amino acids. Trimming took off 4 bases at V and 0 bases at J, with 11 bases between the two ends. The chain's CDR3 is CASSGWIFSYNSPLHF. CDR3 nucleotides: TGTGCCAGCAGCGGTTGGATCTTCTCCTATAATTCACCCCTCCACTTT.

V is TRBV7-9 and J is TRBJ2-4; weak D call: TRBD2 (7 bases). The CDR3 length is 16 residues. V shed 0 bases and J shed 1 base, with 10 bases lying between them. Germline values: CDR1 SEHNR, CDR2 FQNEAQ (reference sequence). CDR3 loop: CASSLAGGAAKNIQYF. Written as DNA, the CDR3 is TGTGCCAGCAGCTTAGCGGGGGGGGCGGCCAAAAACATTCAGTACTTC. The variable domain in full, completed from reference TRBV7-9 and TRBJ2-4, reads DTGVSQNPRHKITKRGQNVTFRCDPISEHNRLYWYRQTLGQGPEFLTYFQNEAQLEKSRLLSDRFSAERPKGSFSTLEIQRTEQGDSAMYLCASSLAGGAAKNIQYFGAGTRLSVL.

The chain has TRBV7-9 and TRBJ2-1, with D possibly TRBD2 on 5 matching bases. The V gene's germline CDR1 is SEHNR and CDR2 FQNEAQ (reference sequence). V dropped 4 bases and J dropped 5 bases, with 12 bases sitting between them. The CDR3 sequence is 14 residues long. The CDR3 nucleotides are TGTGCCAGCAGCTCCGGGATTTACCACAATGAGCAGTTCTTC. Amino acid sequence: CASSSGIYHNEQFF.

V gene TRBV10-3 combines with J gene TRBJ2-2; D possibly corresponds to TRBD2 (6 bases). The CDR3 consists of 18 residues. The germline V gene has CDR1 ENHRY and CDR2 SYGVKD. V was shortened by 6 bases and J by 1 base, with 21 bases between the two germline ends. Written as DNA, the CDR3 is TGTGCCATCAGCGAACCCCAGCCGGGAGAGCTGAACACCGGGGAGCTGTTTTTT. This encodes CAISEPQPGELNTGELFF.

The chain has TRBV7-8 and TRBJ2-2, with TRBD2 matching 8 bases. The junction had 6 bases not matched to a gene; V was cut back by 8 bases and J by 1 base. CDR1 SGHVS and CDR2 FQNEAQ come from the germline V gene. The CDR3 runs 15 residues. CDR3 residues: CASLPSGRNTGELFF. The CDR3 nucleotides are TGTGCCAGCTTACCCAGCGGGAGGAACACCGGGGAGCTGTTTTTT.

The rearrangement uses TRBV28 and TRBJ2-5; D ambiguous. The germline gives CDR1 MDHEN, CDR2 SYDVKM. The V end lost 7 bases, the J end lost 1 base, and 16 bases lay between the germline ends. The CDR3 covers 15 residues. CDR3 bases: TGTGCCAGCATGCATAACGTGGCGGTCCAAGAGACCCAGTACTTC. Its protein is CASMHNVAVQETQYF.

There are a few counts of this clone. The chain couples TRBV6-6 to TRBJ1-1; D unclear. Deletions cut 0 bases from V and 1 base from J, with 3 bases between. Germline loops: CDR1 MNHNY, CDR2 SVGAGI (reference sequence). The CDR3 runs to 13 residues. CDR3 amino acids: CASSYSRNTEAFF. CDR3 sequence (DNA): TGTGCCAGCAGTTACTCCAGGAACACTGAAGCTTTCTTT.

This clone was detected once. This sequence joins TRBV15 and TRBJ2-7; D call uncertain. The CDR3 extends over 14 amino acids. The germline V and J ends were trimmed by 3 bases and 6 bases, with 15 bases remaining between them. From germline, CDR1 is LNHNV and CDR2 YYDKDF (reference sequence). The CDR3 nucleotides are TGTGCCACCAGCAGCTCTCTGGTTTCGGGCGAGCAGTACTTC. Its protein is CATSSSLVSGEQYF.

The count of this clone is one. This rearrangement joins TRBV4-1 to TRBJ1-3, with D unresolved. Germline V lookup: CDR1 MGHRA, CDR2 YSYEKL. Trimming pared 5 bases from V and 4 bases from J, leaving 15 bases between. The CDR3 is 15 amino acids. CDR3 DNA: TGCGCCAGCAGCAAGCAGCTGGGATCGGGAAACACCATATATTTT. It codes for CASSKQLGSGNTIYF.

The chain employs TRBV11-2 and TRBJ2-3; a possible D gene is TRBD2 (6 bases). Germline CDR1 SGHAT, CDR2 FQNNGV. Trimming cost V 5 bases and J 0 bases, with 9 bases left between them. The CDR3 is 14 residues long. The CDR3 DNA follows: TGTGCCAGCAGCCCCGGACTAAGCACAGATACGCAGTATTTT. Residues: CASSPGLSTDTQYF. The full variable domain, with the rest looked up from reference TRBV11-2 and TRBJ2-3, is EAGVAQSPRYKIIEKRQSVAFWCNPISGHATLYWYQQILGQGPKLLIQFQNNGVVDDSQLPKDRFSAERLKGVDSTLKIQPAKLEDSAVYLCASSPGLSTDTQYFGPGTRLTVL.

The chain combines TRBV5-1 with TRBJ1-3, with D uncertain. Looked up from germline, CDR1 is SGHRS and CDR2 is YFSETQ. CDR3 length equals 15 residues. The ends were cut back, 0 bases at V and 3 bases at J, with 10 bases in the middle. The CDR3 DNA sequence: TGCGCCAGCAGCTTGGGGGTAACTTATGGAAACACCATATATTTT. Its translation: CASSLGVTYGNTIYF.